The rows below give T cell receptor beta chains drawn from one sample of a study of T cell repertoires in cytomegalovirus infection. MiXCR was run by TCRdb on the reads, yielding one entry per CDR3 protein. The table shows approximately 770,000 distinct CDR3 sequences, with roughly 28% occurring only once. Their specific antigens are unknown. The sample in question was cultured CD8+ T cells from PBMCs, obtained from culture after CMV antigen stimulation. Receptor source: a human donor in good health (CMV status not recorded). Some clones in this sample may be carry-over from other donors' samples. CDR3s include the opening cysteine and the closing phenylalanine or tryptophan. Each record gives: CDR3 protein, clone size, V gene, J gene. The size entry is marked missing in some rows and otherwise reads once, few, many or a size class.

cdr3_aa: CASSEYSGFYEQYF
clone_size: .
v_call: TRBV25-1
j_call: TRBJ2-7

cdr3_aa: CSGVWDFSADTQYF
clone_size: .
v_call: TRBV29-1
j_call: TRBJ2-3

cdr3_aa: CASSLRARVDETQYF
clone_size: .
v_call: TRBV7-6
j_call: TRBJ2-5

cdr3_aa: CASRGTASYEQYF
clone_size: few
v_call: TRBV12-3/TRBV12-4
j_call: TRBJ2-7

cdr3_aa: CASSSADTSSRNTIYF
clone_size: few
v_call: TRBV5-1
j_call: TRBJ1-3

cdr3_aa: CATSRDQGDGNTIYF
clone_size: .
v_call: TRBV15
j_call: TRBJ1-3

cdr3_aa: CTIRSASNQPQHF
clone_size: .
v_call: TRBV10-3
j_call: TRBJ1-5

cdr3_aa: CSAPRVGNEQFF
clone_size: few
v_call: TRBV20-1
j_call: TRBJ2-1

cdr3_aa: CASSLGYGIANTGELFF
clone_size: .
v_call: TRBV5-3
j_call: TRBJ2-2

cdr3_aa: CASSLSSLSEEAFF
clone_size: .
v_call: TRBV27
j_call: TRBJ1-1

cdr3_aa: CASSLRLAKNIQYF
clone_size: .
v_call: TRBV5-8
j_call: TRBJ2-4

cdr3_aa: CASKTVPLSNQPQHF
clone_size: .
v_call: TRBV6-6
j_call: TRBJ1-5

cdr3_aa: CVSSLGFLGAEAFF
clone_size: .
v_call: TRBV27
j_call: TRBJ1-1

cdr3_aa: CASSVRSGGNTDTQYF
clone_size: .
v_call: TRBV9
j_call: TRBJ2-3

cdr3_aa: CASSERDRDYSGANVLTF
clone_size: many
v_call: TRBV6-1
j_call: TRBJ2-6

cdr3_aa: CASSSTGGGGTREAFF
clone_size: .
v_call: TRBV12-3/TRBV12-4
j_call: TRBJ1-1

cdr3_aa: CASSSPGLSYEQYF
clone_size: many
v_call: TRBV7-2
j_call: TRBJ2-7

cdr3_aa: CASSYRPGPAVAGKKDTQYF
clone_size: .
v_call: TRBV6-6
j_call: TRBJ2-3

cdr3_aa: CSARGQSGANVLTF
clone_size: few
v_call: TRBV20-1
j_call: TRBJ2-6

cdr3_aa: CASSQDSGGGNEQFF
clone_size: .
v_call: TRBV4-1
j_call: TRBJ2-1

cdr3_aa: CASSEAQTEMNTEAFF
clone_size: many
v_call: TRBV6-1
j_call: TRBJ1-1

cdr3_aa: CAITGPTSGGLHEQFF
clone_size: .
v_call: TRBV10-3
j_call: TRBJ2-1

cdr3_aa: CASSLVSRTSQKDGYTF
clone_size: .
v_call: TRBV27
j_call: TRBJ1-2

cdr3_aa: CASSIAPPAEAFF
clone_size: few
v_call: TRBV19
j_call: TRBJ1-1

cdr3_aa: CASSFNTGWETQYF
clone_size: few
v_call: TRBV7-9
j_call: TRBJ2-5

cdr3_aa: CASSLVPQETQYF
clone_size: many
v_call: TRBV7-9
j_call: TRBJ2-5

cdr3_aa: CASSHRSSYNSPLHF
clone_size: .
v_call: TRBV25-1
j_call: TRBJ1-6

cdr3_aa: CASSYLGTGETQYF
clone_size: .
v_call: TRBV6-5
j_call: TRBJ2-5

cdr3_aa: CASSPGDRVYGYTF
clone_size: many
v_call: TRBV7-2
j_call: TRBJ1-2

cdr3_aa: CASSLRSAQETQYF
clone_size: many
v_call: TRBV7-6
j_call: TRBJ2-5

cdr3_aa: CAISSGQAQEQYF
clone_size: .
v_call: TRBV10-3
j_call: TRBJ2-7

cdr3_aa: CASSPPYRVTEAFF
clone_size: .
v_call: TRBV7-9
j_call: TRBJ1-1

cdr3_aa: CASSQGSGAYNEQFF
clone_size: .
v_call: TRBV4-2
j_call: TRBJ2-1

cdr3_aa: CASSSTGGFSTDTQYF
clone_size: .
v_call: TRBV5-1
j_call: TRBJ2-3

cdr3_aa: CASAARPNTGELFF
clone_size: many
v_call: TRBV7-8
j_call: TRBJ2-2

cdr3_aa: CSARQTINYGYTF
clone_size: .
v_call: TRBV20-1
j_call: TRBJ1-2

cdr3_aa: CASRRTSGGSSTDTQYF
clone_size: .
v_call: TRBV7-2
j_call: TRBJ2-3

cdr3_aa: CASGLPSGRTTYEQYF
clone_size: many
v_call: TRBV12-5
j_call: TRBJ2-7

cdr3_aa: CASSIPQRVEQYF
clone_size: many
v_call: TRBV7-2
j_call: TRBJ2-7

cdr3_aa: CASSQGNNEQFF
clone_size: many
v_call: TRBV14
j_call: TRBJ2-1

cdr3_aa: CASSATGTNEQFF
clone_size: .
v_call: TRBV4-1
j_call: TRBJ2-1

cdr3_aa: CASSVLLAGNTGELFF
clone_size: .
v_call: TRBV19
j_call: TRBJ2-2